This T cell receptor beta chain was observed in a study of response to subunit inactivated influenza vaccine. General study points: Authors suggested each seasonal flu vaccination may recruit only limited numbers of new T cells.

TCRdb ran MiXCR on the RT-PCR reads and lists one entry per CDR3 protein. The sample carries roughly 670,000 distinct CDR3 sequences, 13% to 15% recorded once. This clonotype appeared many times. Its antigen is as yet unknown. The sequence was collected from a man over 45 who received an inactivated influenza vaccine. The sample was PBMCs from blood, taken 14 to 15 days before vaccination.

The CDR3 is CASSHPLRGGGADTQYF. CDR3 coding DNA: TGTGCCAGCAGCCACCCGTTGCGGGGGGGTGGGGCAGATACGCAGTATTTT. The chain carries TRBV3-1 and TRBJ2-3, with TRBD2 matching over 9 bases. V lost 3 bases, J lost 4 bases, and 11 bases stayed unmatched. Germline V lookup: CDR1 LGHDT, CDR2 YNNKEL (reference sequence). The CDR3 runs 17 residues.